Given below is one T cell receptor beta chain in context. TCRB CDR3 was amplified from 2 ug genomic DNA or less. Amplification used 60 V beta primers and 13 J beta primers. The table came from immunoSEQ multiplex PCR; TCRdb's copy has only in-frame clones and leaves some out. The sample lists more than 75,000 clones; roughly 80% were seen once. These data belong to a study of glioma-infiltrating T cells after dendritic cell vaccination. Sample time point: after dendritic cell vaccination, including at tumor progression/relapse. The material was blood, obtained after dendritic cell vaccination. The sequence came from a human donor with glioblastoma.

The CDR3 loop is CASSRGQAGSGNTIYF. The CDR3 DNA follows: TGTGCCAGCTCTCGAGGACAGGCCGGCTCTGGAAACACCATATATTTT. The chain couples TRBV18 to TRBJ1-3; 7 nucleotides match TRBD1. The CDR3 covers 16 residues. CDR1 is KGHSH, CDR2 LQKENI, per germline. Unmatched junction bases numbered 8, after V lost 6 bases and J lost 0 bases.